A single sample gave rise to the 23 T cell receptor beta chains below, sequenced in a study of T-cell reconstitution after alpha-beta-depleted transplantation in children. The authors prepared the TCRbeta library with unique molecular identifiers. TCRdb recomputed calls from the PCR reads with MiXCR, one row per CDR3 protein. The sample lists hundreds of thousands of distinct CDR3 sequences, 13% occurring once. Material: PBMCs, obtained from the stem cell graft. The receptors were gathered from a human donor who donated a stem cell graft to a child with Fanconi anemia.

This clonotype was recorded a few times. The rearrangement joins TRBV9 to TRBJ2-5; D not certain. The CDR3 loop spans 13 amino acids. Germline V CDR1 and CDR2: SGDLS, YYNGEE. Trimming removed 0 bases at V and 2 bases at J, with 5 bases between. In DNA form, the CDR3 reads TGTGCCAGCAGCGTAGCACAACAAGAGACCCAGTACTTC. Its protein is CASSVAQQETQYF.

This clonotype turned up a few times. The gene calls are TRBV4-3 and TRBJ1-6; D ambiguous. V lost 0 bases and J 10 bases, leaving 13 bases between the germline ends. Per the germline V gene, CDR1 is LGHNA and CDR2 is YSLEER. This CDR3 is 15 amino acids long. For the CDR3, the DNA is TGCGCCAGCAGCCAAGAACCGCGACGGGGATCACCCCTCCACTTT. Amino acids: CASSQEPRRGSPLHF.

CDR3 coding DNA: TGTGCCAGCAGCCAAGGACTAGCACGCGAGCAGTACTTC. Translating gives CASSQGLAREQYF. The chain recombines TRBV4-2 with TRBJ2-7, with 7 positions matching TRBD2. Germline CDR1 and CDR2: LGHNA and YNFKEQ. The CDR3 covers 13 residues. Unmatched junction bases numbered 3, after V lost 1 base and J lost 6 bases.

This clonotype was seen at least ten times. The genes are TRBV7-2 and TRBJ2-3; 8 bases agree with TRBD2. J gave up 0 bases and V 7 bases, and 6 bases lay outside the gene matches. This CDR3 comprises 15 residues. Per germline, CDR1 SGHTA and CDR2 FQGNSA. CDR3 in amino acids: CASNRAGDSTDTQYF. CDR3 DNA sequence: TGTGCCAGCAACCGAGCGGGGGATAGCACAGATACGCAGTATTTT.

This clonotype was counted between two and nine times. CDR3 sequence: CASSYSLIYGYTF. As DNA, the CDR3 is TGTGCCAGCAGTTACTCGTTGATCTATGGCTACACCTTC. This chain uses TRBV6-2 or TRBV6-3 with TRBJ1-2; D not resolved. The germline V and J ends were trimmed by 0 bases and 4 bases, with 6 bases remaining between them. The germline V gene encodes CDR1 MNHEY and CDR2 SVGEGT. The CDR3 loop spans 13 amino acids.

The rearrangement links TRBV15 to TRBJ1-5; the D gene is possibly TRBD1 (6 bases). Germline loops: CDR1 LNHNV, CDR2 YYDKDF (reference sequence). V shed 1 base and J shed 5 bases, with 18 bases lying between them. The CDR3 extends over 17 amino acids. CDR3 bases: TGTGCCACCAGCAGAGTAAGGGCAGGGGCCGGAGATCAGCCCCAGCATTTT. Translated: CATSRVRAGAGDQPQHF.

This clonotype was picked up many times. The rearrangement joins TRBV4-3 to TRBJ2-7, with 7 bases lining up with TRBD1. With V trimmed by 0 bases and J by 1 base, 3 bases remained unmatched. The V gene's germline CDR1 is LGHNA and CDR2 YSLEER. CDR3 size: 15 residues. The CDR3 DNA is TGCGCCAGCAGCCAAGACAGGGGGTATTCCTACGAGCAGTACTTC. It yields the protein CASSQDRGYSYEQYF.

The rearrangement links TRBV11-2 to TRBJ2-2; tentatively, D is TRBD2 (5 bases). The germline V and J ends were trimmed by 5 bases and 3 bases, with 16 bases remaining between them. Looked up from germline, CDR1 is SGHAT and CDR2 is FQNNGV. The length of the CDR3 is 16 residues. The CDR3 bases are TGTGCCAGCAGCCCGAGGACTGGCACTTACACCGGGGAGCTGTTTTTT. Protein: CASSPRTGTYTGELFF.

This clonotype was observed a few times. This chain connects TRBV20-1 to TRBJ2-1; D remains unclear. CDR1 and CDR2 from the germline V gene are DFQATT and SNEGSKA (reference sequence). Trimming pared 5 bases from V and 10 bases from J, leaving 21 bases between. The CDR3 length is 14 residues. In DNA form, the CDR3 reads TGCAGTGCTGCCCTTAGGGTGTCCCTTGGGGAGCAGTTCTTC. Amino acid sequence: CSAALRVSLGEQFF.

This rearrangement joins TRBV5-1 to TRBJ1-1; no reliable D call. The V gene lost 0 bases and the J gene lost 4 bases, with 7 bases spanning the gap. CDR3 length: 13 amino acids. Germline V CDR1 and CDR2: SGHRS, YFSETQ. CDR3 sequence: CASSLERRTEAFF. The DNA for the CDR3 is TGCGCCAGCAGCTTGGAAAGGCGCACTGAAGCTTTCTTT.

This rearrangement joins TRBV5-1 to TRBJ1-2; no reliable D call. In germline, CDR1 is SGHRS, CDR2 YFSETQ. V lost 4 bases to trimming and J lost 4 bases, with 11 bases between them. The CDR3 loop spans 13 amino acids. The CDR3 DNA reads as TGCGCCAGCAGCCCGGAAGTTTCCTATGGCTACACCTTC. Its translation: CASSPEVSYGYTF.

This chain uses TRBV29-1 with TRBJ2-1, with 10 bases matching TRBD2. The germline CDR1 and CDR2 sequences are SQVTM and ANQGSEA. The CDR3 runs to 14 residues. The V segment lost 4 bases and the J segment 4 bases; nucleotides outside the gene matches: 4. The CDR3 loop is CSVALAGVYNEQFF. CDR3 nucleotide sequence: TGCAGCGTTGCCCTAGCGGGGGTTTACAATGAGCAGTTCTTC.

The chain carries TRBV5-1 and TRBJ1-1; possibly TRBD1 for D (5 bases). The V end lost 5 bases, the J end lost 1 base, and 12 bases lay between the germline ends. CDR3 length: 14 amino acids. The germline V gene has CDR1 SGHRS and CDR2 YFSETQ. The CDR3 loop reads CASRLRQGNTEAFF. The CDR3 coding sequence is TGCGCCAGCAGGTTAAGGCAGGGGAACACTGAAGCTTTCTTT.

V gene TRBV29-1 combines with J gene TRBJ2-5; 9 nucleotides align to TRBD1. This CDR3 is built from 15 residues. With V trimmed by 5 bases and J by 7 bases, 14 bases remained unmatched. Germline values: CDR1 SQVTM, CDR2 ANQGSEA. The CDR3 protein is CSVYMDRGFSRTQYF. In nucleotides, the CDR3 is TGCAGCGTTTACATGGACAGGGGCTTTTCAAGGACCCAGTACTTC.

This clonotype has only a few counts. The chain is built from TRBV28 and TRBJ2-7; D possibly uses TRBD1 or TRBD2 (5 bases each). This CDR3 spans 16 amino acids. V was trimmed by 7 bases and J by 2 bases, leaving 21 bases between them. Looked up from germline, CDR1 is MDHEN and CDR2 is SYDVKM. The CDR3 DNA reads TGTGCCAGCACTCGATTTGGGGGATCCGGGGCCTACGAGCAGTACGTC. Protein sequence: CASTRFGGSGAYEQYV.

This clonotype turned up a few times. The chain employs TRBV27 and TRBJ2-5, with unresolved D. Germline V gene lookup returns CDR1 MNHEY and CDR2 SMNVEV (reference sequence). This CDR3 is 14 amino acids long. The V and J ends lost 5 bases and 0 bases respectively, with 10 bases between them. CDR3 sequence (DNA): TGTGCCAGCAGTCCGACTGAGTACCAAGAGACCCAGTACTTC. This encodes CASSPTEYQETQYF.

In its sample, this clonotype was seen a few times. The chain is built from TRBV6-2 or TRBV6-3 and TRBJ2-6; D assignment may be TRBD1 or TRBD2 (5 bases each). This CDR3 has 14 amino acids. V was trimmed by 5 bases and J by 1 base, leaving 6 bases between them. Germline CDR1 is MNHEY and CDR2 is SVGEGT. The CDR3 bases are TGTGCCAGCAGTGAGGGGTCTGGGGCCAACGTCCTGACTTTC. Its translation: CASSEGSGANVLTF.

V usage is TRBV29-1 and J usage is TRBJ1-3; D is undetermined. The CDR3 is 15 amino acids. The germline gives CDR1 SQVTM, CDR2 ANQGSEA. Trimming took off 5 bases at V and 4 bases at J, with 18 bases between the two ends. CDR3 sequence (DNA): TGCAGCGTTTCTCCTGGGTCCGGAGCGGGAAACACCATATATTTT. This sequence encodes CSVSPGSGAGNTIYF.

This clonotype appeared many times. V is TRBV27 and J is TRBJ1-1; no clear D. The germline CDR1 and CDR2 sequences are MNHEY and SMNVEV (reference sequence). V was pared by 6 bases and J by 2 bases, with 13 bases between. The CDR3 spans 14 residues. CDR3 sequence reads: CASSLAGTNTEAFF. CDR3 nucleotides: TGTGCCAGCAGCTTGGCAGGCACTAACACTGAAGCTTTCTTT.

This clonotype was seen repeatedly, ten times or more. This sequence joins TRBV4-3 and TRBJ1-1; 7 bases agree with TRBD1. CDR3 size: 15 residues. From germline, CDR1 is LGHNA and CDR2 YSLEER. The V segment lost 5 bases and the J segment 0 bases; nucleotides outside the gene matches: 6. CDR3 residues: CASSNGQVLNTEAFF. CDR3 bases: TGCGCCAGCAGCAACGGACAGGTCTTGAACACTGAAGCTTTCTTT.

This clonotype occurred many times. V usage is TRBV5-5 and J usage is TRBJ1-5; D call uncertain. V was shortened by 5 bases and J by 8 bases, with 14 bases between the two germline ends. The CDR3 has 13 residues. CDR1 is SGHKS, CDR2 YYEKEE, per germline (reference sequence). CDR3 sequence (DNA): TGTGCCAGCAGTTCCCTACCAAGGGAGCCCCAGCATTTT. Residues: CASSSLPREPQHF.

The table lists this clonotype with many counts. The genes are TRBV7-2 and TRBJ2-7, with 10 bases fitting TRBD1. CDR1 and CDR2 (germline): SGHTA, FQGNSA. V lost 5 bases to trimming and J lost 3 bases; unmatched junction nucleotides: 7. The CDR3 is 15 amino acids. The CDR3 spells CASSTDRGYGYEQYF. For the CDR3, the DNA is TGTGCCAGCAGCACGGACAGGGGGTATGGCTACGAGCAGTACTTC.

This clonotype was found many times. The chain is built from TRBV5-1 and TRBJ2-5, with a possible D match to TRBD1 (5 bases). Deletions cut 2 bases from V and 1 base from J, with 6 bases between. The germline V gene encodes CDR1 SGHRS and CDR2 YFSETQ. This CDR3 contains 13 residues. In nucleotides, the CDR3 is TGCGCCAGCAGCTTCGACAGCCAAGAGACCCAGTACTTC. Amino acids: CASSFDSQETQYF.